A single sample gave rise to the 12 T cell receptor beta chains below, sequenced in a study of shared clonotypes between healthy human individuals. Selected positively for CCR7 and CD45RO-negative, naive CD8 cells excluded terminally differentiated effector memory CD45RA+ cells. Clones were read by immunoSEQ multiplex PCR, and TCRdb kept only the in-frame ones, dropping some. The sample shows approximately 650,000 clones, around 95% of them seen only once. Specimen: naive CD8+ T cells sorted from blood. The receptor source for this set is a woman in her twenties or thirties in good health.

The chain couples TRBV6-5 to TRBJ2-7, with D unresolved. Looked up from germline, CDR1 is MNHEY and CDR2 is SVGAGI. CDR3 length: 13 amino acids. The ends were cut back, 9 bases at V and 0 bases at J, with 12 bases in the middle. The CDR3 protein is CASSIPDSYEQYF. The CDR3 DNA reads TGTGCCAGTTCGATCCCGGACTCCTACGAGCAGTACTTC.

V is TRBV5-6 and J is TRBJ2-1, with D perhaps TRBD1 or TRBD2 (5 bases each). Trimming left V 1 base short and J 6 bases short, with 11 bases between. This CDR3 is 14 amino acids long. CDR1 SGHDT and CDR2 YYEEEE come from the germline V gene. The CDR3 loop is CASSLYGDLNEQFF. The DNA of the CDR3 is TGTGCCAGCAGCTTGTATGGGGACCTCAATGAGCAGTTCTTC. Based on the CDR3 plus reference TRBV5-6 and TRBJ2-1, the full variable domain is DAGVTQSPTHLIKTRGQQVTLRCSPKSGHDTVSWYQQALGQGPQFIFQYYEEEERQRGNFPDRFSGHQFPNYSSELNVNALLLGDSALYLCASSLYGDLNEQFFGPGTRLTVL.

This chain joins TRBV7-8 and TRBJ2-2, with unresolved D. The CDR3 totals 17 residues. CDR1 is SGHVS and CDR2 is FQNEAQ in the germline V gene. V was pared by 0 bases and J by 0 bases, with 11 bases between. Written as DNA, the CDR3 is TGTGCCAGCAGCTTAGCGCACCGTCAAACGAACACCGGGGAGCTGTTTTTT. It encodes CASSLAHRQTNTGELFF. The variable domain in full, completed from reference TRBV7-8 and TRBJ2-2, reads GAGVSQSPRYKVAKRGQDVALRCDPISGHVSLFWYQQALGQGPEFLTYFQNEAQLDKSGLPSDRFFAERPEGSVSTLKIQRTQQEDSAVYLCASSLAHRQTNTGELFFGEGSRLTVL.

The chain carries TRBV14 and TRBJ2-7; TRBD1 is a possible D gene (6 bases). Germline V CDR1 and CDR2: SGHDN, FVKESK. The V and J ends lost 1 base and 4 bases respectively, with 14 bases between them. The CDR3 is made up of 15 amino acids. Here the CDR3 DNA reads TGTGCCAGCAGCCAAGGGGGCAGGGGCGAATACGAGCAGTACTTC. Amino acid sequence: CASSQGGRGEYEQYF.

This sequence joins TRBV5-1 and TRBJ2-6, with D hard to call. There are 12 residues in the CDR3. Germline V gene data show CDR1 as SGHRS and CDR2 as YFSETQ. V gave up 0 bases and J gave up 5 bases, with 0 bases separating them. DNA for the CDR3: TGCGCCAGCAGCTTGGGGGCCAACGTCCTGACTTTC. It specifies CASSLGANVLTF.

V is TRBV27 and J is TRBJ2-1, with 9 nucleotides matching TRBD1. Germline lookup yields CDR1 MNHEY and CDR2 SMNVEV (reference sequence). Germline trimming cut 5 bases from V and 8 bases from J; bases unmatched to any gene: 19. CDR3 size: 18 residues. The CDR3 bases are TGTGCCAGCAGTCGGACAGGGGCCCGCGGGAATATCGGCTATGAGCAGTTCTTC. Its protein is CASSRTGARGNIGYEQFF.

The genes are TRBV6-5 and TRBJ2-5, with D unresolved. The V gene lost 0 bases and the J gene lost 3 bases, with 14 bases spanning the gap. From germline, CDR1 is MNHEY and CDR2 SVGAGI. The CDR3 has 16 amino acids. The CDR3: CASSYSDETPKETQYF. The DNA for the CDR3 is TGTGCCAGCAGTTACTCGGATGAAACCCCAAAAGAGACCCAGTACTTC.

This clone is a singleton in its sample. The V gene is TRBV18, the J gene TRBJ1-2; unclear D gene. V shed 3 bases and J shed 8 bases, with 10 bases lying between them. This CDR3 has 12 amino acids. Germline assignment: CDR1 KGHSH and CDR2 LQKENI. The CDR3 protein is CASSPVREGYTF. CDR3 DNA: TGTGCCAGCTCACCGGTGAGGGAAGGCTACACCTTC.

The V gene is TRBV11-2, the J gene TRBJ2-7; TRBD1 is a possible D gene (6 bases). CDR1 is SGHAT and CDR2 is FQNNGV in the germline V gene. V was shortened by 2 bases and J by 9 bases, with 14 bases between the two germline ends. The CDR3 is made up of 13 amino acids. CDR3 sequence reads: CASSLSEQGGQYF. DNA for the CDR3: TGTGCCAGCAGCTTAAGTGAACAGGGCGGGCAGTACTTC.

The V call is TRBV5-4, the J call TRBJ2-7; 8 nucleotides match TRBD2. The CDR3 length is 16 residues. CDR1 is SGHNT, CDR2 YYREEE, per germline (reference sequence). J lost 2 bases, V lost 2 bases, and 9 bases had no gene match. The CDR3 DNA sequence: TGTGCCAGCAGCTTAATTAGTACTAGCGGTACCTACGAGCAGTACTTC. Its translation: CASSLISTSGTYEQYF.

The V and J genes are TRBV6-1 and TRBJ1-2; D might be TRBD1 (5 bases). CDR1 is MNHNS and CDR2 is SASEGT in the germline V gene. The CDR3 has 13 amino acids. Trimming shortened V by 4 bases and J by 8 bases, and 14 bases separated the two germline ends. The CDR3 DNA reads TGTGCCAGCAGTGTCGGCGGGGCGAGAGGCTACACCTTC. Translation: CASSVGGARGYTF.

In this sample, this clone turned up once. V gene TRBV27 combines with J gene TRBJ2-3; 14 nucleotides match TRBD2. Germline trimming cut 7 bases from V and 4 bases from J; bases unmatched to any gene: 13. In germline, CDR1 is MNHEY, CDR2 SMNVEV (reference sequence). The CDR3 consists of 18 residues. CDR3 sequence: CASTRLAGGMGNPDTQYF. In DNA, the CDR3 is TGTGCCAGCACTCGACTAGCGGGAGGGATGGGGAACCCAGATACGCAGTATTTT.